This T cell receptor beta chain was identified during a study of OX40 agonist ivuxolimab in advanced cancers. General study results and limits: Compared with CD4+, CD8+ T cells on average had more expanded clones. With doses of 0.1 to 3.0 mg/kg, CD4+ and CD8+ blood T cells had undergone clonal expansion by week 6.

V dropped 0 bases and J dropped 6 bases, with 17 bases sitting between them. Looked up from germline, CDR1 is GTSNPN and CDR2 is SVGIG (reference sequence). This CDR3 comprises 16 residues. With respect to this clone: Its matching antigen is unknown.

The table came from immunoSEQ multiplex PCR; TCRdb's copy has only in-frame clones and leaves some out. The sample has roughly 70,000 clones; approximately 86% are singletons. Sequencing used CD4+ or CD8+ T cells sorted from blood, obtained in a trial of the OX40 agonist ivuxolimab. The sequence derives from an adult with an advanced solid tumor such as melanoma, head and neck, liver or kidney cancer. The chain has TRBV30 and TRBJ1-4; perhaps TRBD1 as D (6 bases). DNA of the CDR3: TGTGCCTGGAGTGTACTTTATGGGGGGCTTGATGAAAAACTGTTTTTT. Protein product: CAWSVLYGGLDEKLFF.